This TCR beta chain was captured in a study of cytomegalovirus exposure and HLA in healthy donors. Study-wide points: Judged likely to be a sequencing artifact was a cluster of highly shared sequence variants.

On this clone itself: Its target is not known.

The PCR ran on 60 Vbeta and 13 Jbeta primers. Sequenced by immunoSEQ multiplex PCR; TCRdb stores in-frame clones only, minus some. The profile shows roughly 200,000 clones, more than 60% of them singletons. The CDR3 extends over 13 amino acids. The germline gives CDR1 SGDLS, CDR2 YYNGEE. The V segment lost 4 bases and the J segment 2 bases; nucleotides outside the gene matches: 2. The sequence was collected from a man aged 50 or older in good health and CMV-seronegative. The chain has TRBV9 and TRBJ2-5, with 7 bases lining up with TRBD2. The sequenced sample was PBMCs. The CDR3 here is CASSRGDQETQYF. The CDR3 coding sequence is TGTGCCAGCAGCCGGGGGGATCAAGAGACCCAGTACTTC.